Reported below is one T cell receptor beta chain. The table lists this clonotype with a few counts. Its antigen specificity is not known. The junction does not match germline at one end; this may be a read error. Sequencer: Illumina HiSeq 1500. The public reads were run again by TCRdb, first through fastp at Q25 and then through MiXCR, and only productive beta chains were kept. Rows are combined by CDR3 protein, so each entry shows the most common genes and DNA. This sample lists about 69,000 distinct CDR3 sequences; about 29% were detected once. The top ten clonotypes cover 50% to 70% of the sample. The data belong to a study of T cell repertoires in cytomegalovirus infection (dated by TCRdb to between 2018 and 2020). About the study as a whole: Peptide stimulations targeted recently identified HLA-C-restricted CMV epitopes, whose presentation resists viral immunomodulation, together with well-studied HLA-B-restricted epitopes. The HLA type of each donor mattered for the analysis, because public TCR beta signatures pointed to carriage of CMV infection along with the matching HLA type.

The intended sense of this specimen's treatment or condition label: in vitro stimulation with specific CMV peptide epitopes to enrich CMV-specific T cells. For CDR1 and CDR2, the germline V gene lists SGHAT and FQNNGV. CDR3 length: 12 amino acids, cysteine to phenylalanine. CDR3 DNA is the only sequence kept; it has 36 bases, read in frame from the first base. General conclusions and limits of the study: In both this cohort and an independent cohort of a few hundred donors, the cumulative frequency of public TCR beta family members distinguished carriers of CMV infection plus the relevant HLA type. The ex vivo response was dominated by HLA-C-restricted CMV-specific TCR beta clonotypes, and the single most frequent clonotype in two of eight donors was supplied by these HLA-C-restricted clonotypes.

The sample here was CD8+ T cells from cultured PBMCs, taken from culture after CMV antigen stimulation. The chain links TRBV11-2 with TRBJ2-1; confidence is insufficient to name the D gene. The origin of this receptor is a human donor in good health (CMV status not recorded). Some clones in this sample may be carry-over from other donors' samples. The DNA sequence is as follows: TGTGCCAGCAGCTTATCCGGGCCTCAAAGAATCTTC. Its product reads: CASSLSGPQRIF.